This T cell receptor (beta chain) comes out of a study of blood T cell repertoires in COVID-19. As for the study in general: Acute and convalescent COVID-19 specimens originated in the United States, Italy and Spain.

As processed by the authors: Cell counts per sample came from amplifying reference gene primers. Method: immunoSEQ multiplex PCR; TCRdb's copy keeps in-frame clones and lacks some. V and J calls and clone size are those listed in that table; D and trimming were worked out from the DNA. The table lists more than 300,000 clones, about 84% of them singletons, with 1.6% in the top ten. The sequenced material came from peripheral blood. The source of this sequence is a woman in her forties or fifties with acute or convalescent COVID-19.

This chain's CDR3 is CASSGTAGGSYEQYF. The CDR3, as DNA: TGCGCCAGCAGCGGGACGGCGGGAGGGTCCTACGAGCAGTACTTC. The chain employs TRBV5-1 and TRBJ2-7; 9 nucleotides match TRBD2. Germline trimming cut 4 bases from V and 1 base from J; bases unmatched to any gene: 6. Germline V gene lookup returns CDR1 SGHRS and CDR2 YFSETQ. This CDR3 has 15 residues.